This record looks at one T cell receptor beta chain sequence and its context. Its antigen is not yet known. No much larger clone exists at a distance of one base, and base qualities are not known. Using the immunoSEQ assay, the TCR beta chain CDR3 regions were sequenced from genomic DNA. Primers annealing to V and J segments amplified rearranged VDJ segments. Concerning the study's data processing: The ImmunoSeq Analyzer software was used to compute clonality and richness metrics. To find clones with differing abundance between regions, Fisher's exact test was applied together with a beta-binomial method for extra stringency. TCRdb's version of the immuneACCESS table is confined to in-frame rearrangements and falls short of the full clone set. An unresolved V gene accounts for under half of the shortfall where checked; the remainder is of unknown origin. The V and J calls and clone size come from that table; D and trimming were worked out from the DNA. The sample table lists more than 6,000 clones, around 60% of them with a count of one. The ten biggest clones cover more than 11% of the sample.

The data derive from a study of intratumoral heterogeneity in liver cancer. Regarding the study in general: Across the full approximately 15-patient cohort, most patients were male and a median age of approximately 60 years was recorded. To examine intratumor heterogeneity, the study integrated RNA-seq, DNA sequencing, TCR-seq and SNP array data obtained from multiple regions of hepatocellular carcinoma specimens. Of the roughly 71 multiregional samples collected from approximately 15 HCC patients in the overall cohort, 51 were tumoral regions and around 20 were adjacent nontumoral regions. Summary of the overall study and its limitations: Within each of the two sequenced patients, overall T cell clonality showed no significant difference between tumor regions. The authors acknowledged a relatively low patient number and under-sampled tumor-infiltrating lymphocyte representation as limitations. In each sequenced patient, significantly more unique T-cell clonal expansions were found in tumor region a than in region b. TCR sequencing reportedly confirmed RNA-seq-based estimates of regional differences in tumor-infiltrating lymphocyte burden.

Trimmed from V: 1 base; trimmed from J: 1 base; junction bases lacking a gene match: 9. The CDR3 runs 17 residues from the cysteine to the phenylalanine. The retained sequence is limited to the CDR3, 51 bases, with the frame set at the first base. CDR1 and CDR2 (SGHTA, FQGNSA) derive from the germline V gene. Samples with the label H were taken from distinct, geographically separated regions of the hepatocellular carcinoma nodule. Every patient had early-stage hepatocellular carcinoma and received no therapy prior to surgical resection. None of the sampled areas showed macroscopic evidence of necrosis or hemorrhage. In a couple of patients, TCR sequencing (ImmunoSeq) was performed on multiple regions. Frozen resection tissue samples were collected at a distance of at least 1 cm from each other. Genomic DNA was extracted from bulk tissue using the DNeasy blood and tissue kit.

The receptor's source is a man aged 70 or older with hepatocellular carcinoma. The sequence joins TRBV7-2 to TRBJ2-5, with TRBD2 matching 7 junction bases. The input for sequencing was tumor tissue, taken before any cancer treatment. In nucleotides, the sequence is TGTGCCAGCAGCTTAGGTGCCGCGGGGGTAATCCAAGAGACCCAGTACTTC. Its amino acids are CASSLGAAGVIQETQYF.